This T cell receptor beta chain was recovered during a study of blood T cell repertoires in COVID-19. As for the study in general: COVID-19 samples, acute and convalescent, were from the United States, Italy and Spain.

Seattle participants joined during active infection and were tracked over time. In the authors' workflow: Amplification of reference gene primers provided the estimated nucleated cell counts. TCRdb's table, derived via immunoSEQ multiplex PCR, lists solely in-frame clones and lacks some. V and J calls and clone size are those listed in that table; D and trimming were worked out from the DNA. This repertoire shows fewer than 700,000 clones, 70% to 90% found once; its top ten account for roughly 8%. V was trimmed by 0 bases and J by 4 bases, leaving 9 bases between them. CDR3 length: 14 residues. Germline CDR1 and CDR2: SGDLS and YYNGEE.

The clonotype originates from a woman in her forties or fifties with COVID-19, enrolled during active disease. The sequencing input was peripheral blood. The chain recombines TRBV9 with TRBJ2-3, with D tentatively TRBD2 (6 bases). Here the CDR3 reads CASSVGTGADTQYF. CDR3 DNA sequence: TGTGCCAGCAGCGTAGGGACGGGGGCAGATACGCAGTATTTT.